A selection of T cell receptor beta chains follows, all from one sample in a study of CD4 T cells in relation to SARS-CoV-2 and coronaviruses. Their target antigens are unknown. Sequenced by immunoSEQ multiplex PCR; TCRdb stores in-frame clones only, minus some. The table shows tens of thousands of clones, with 76% occurring only once. Sequences were obtained from CD4+ T cells from PBMCs, cultured in vitro. All receptors derive from a human donor in good health. Both conserved end residues are trimmed from each CDR3. Clone size is shown for a subset of rows, as once, few, many or a class of expanded clone.

>NA|TRBV3-1/TRBV3-2|TRBJ2-1
ASSFPGQGVDEQF
>NA|TRBV24-1|TRBJ2-1
ATSEGGGVGNEQF
>NA|TRBV6-6|TRBJ2-7
ASSLDADEQY
>NA|TRBV18|TRBJ2-3
ASSMQGATDTQY
>NA|TRBV2|TRBJ1-5
ASSISGLDNQPQH
>NA|TRBV27|TRBJ2-6
ASSSKTPGPGRSGANVLT
>once|TRBV27|TRBJ1-2
ASSRDSGNYGYT
>NA|TRBV15|TRBJ2-3
ATSRVAGTDTQY
>NA|TRBV15|TRBJ2-7
ATSRAAGEAYEQY
>NA|TRBV6-1|TRBJ2-5
ASSEVIIDQETQY
>once|TRBV5-1|TRBJ2-2
ASSFGGASGELF
>NA|TRBV4-1|TRBJ2-2
ASSQGFPGVYTGELF
>NA|TRBV6-6|TRBJ2-3
ASSYSRGLAADTQY
>once|TRBV5-1|TRBJ1-3
ASTGDPSGNTIY
>NA|TRBV6-1|TRBJ1-1
ASSQALGQGAGEAF
>medium-sized|TRBV6-4|TRBJ2-2
ASTPGQGDTGELF
>NA|TRBV3-1/TRBV3-2|TRBJ2-5
ASSPTRERAETQY
>once|TRBV14|TRBJ2-2
ASSQVLATGELF
>NA|TRBV7-8|TRBJ2-3
ASRPMTGGASDTQY
>NA|TRBV18|TRBJ2-1
ASSPPAGGYNEQF
>NA|TRBV28|TRBJ2-2
ASRGGRATGELF
>NA|TRBV5-5|TRBJ2-3
ASSYSGQSTDTQY
>medium-sized|TRBV2|TRBJ1-6
ASSGFRTAKSFNSPLH
>NA|TRBV10-3|TRBJ2-6
AISESLSSGANVLT
>NA|TRBV6-6|TRBJ1-3
ASSPRRGFSGNTIY
>NA|TRBV10-3|TRBJ2-1
AISESEEGQQF
>NA|TRBV28|TRBJ1-4
ASSLSPPTATNEKLF
>NA|TRBV4-1|TRBJ1-4
ASSQGQVNEKLF
>NA|TRBV6-5|TRBJ2-1
ASRNSGSSYNEQF
>NA|TRBV5-1|TRBJ1-4
ASKEGASNEKLF
>NA|TRBV5-8|TRBJ1-1
ASSLYTGQGGTEAF
>NA|TRBV6-5|TRBJ1-2
ASSYEGTSYGYT
>once|TRBV3-1/TRBV3-2|TRBJ1-2
ASSPSSGTSNYGYT
>NA|TRBV19|TRBJ2-2
ASTHRVGTGELF
>few|TRBV5-4|TRBJ2-7
ASSLFLGAGEQY
>NA|TRBV19|TRBJ2-2
ASSKSLGALTNTGELF
>NA|TRBV10-3|TRBJ1-2
AIGGTGTNYGYT
>NA|TRBV5-4|TRBJ2-4
ASSLAGGPSYIQY
>few|TRBV11-2|TRBJ1-6
ASSRQTNSPLH
>NA|TRBV4-2|TRBJ2-1
ASSRQTGGSYNEQF
>few|TRBV10-2|TRBJ1-1
ASSRGTEAF
>NA|TRBV5-1|TRBJ2-5
ASSLRQGQTQY
>once|TRBV20-1|TRBJ2-3
SASPSGRVDTQY
>NA|TRBV5-6|TRBJ1-1
ASSLSLPRGEAF
>NA|TRBV9|TRBJ2-6
ASSVWSSGANVLT
>NA|TRBV7-9|TRBJ2-4
ASGIWGAKNIQY
>once|TRBV7-9|TRBJ2-2
VTPPEGGALNTGELF
>NA|TRBV2|TRBJ2-4
ASLANLAKNIQY